The 24 T cell receptor beta chains listed next were all sequenced from one sample in a study of cytomegalovirus exposure and HLA in healthy donors. With 60 Vbeta and 13 Jbeta primers, the PCR was carried out. Clones were read by immunoSEQ multiplex PCR, and TCRdb kept only the in-frame ones, dropping some. The table shows fewer than 150,000 clones, with 75% occurring only once. The sample consisted of PBMCs. The source of these receptors is a man aged 25 to 45 in good health and CMV-seronegative.

This chain uses TRBV11-1 with TRBJ1-1; 7 bases agree with TRBD1. Trimming at V came to 5 bases and at J to 0 bases, leaving 3 bases not matched to a gene. The CDR3 extends over 14 amino acids. Germline values: CDR1 SGHAT, CDR2 FQDESV (reference sequence). CDR3: CASSPTGMNTEAFF. The CDR3 DNA reads TGTGCCAGCAGCCCGACAGGGATGAACACTGAAGCTTTCTTT.

V is TRBV5-8 and J is TRBJ2-1, with 8 bases that match TRBD1. This CDR3 has 14 amino acids. Germline CDR1 and CDR2: SGHTS and YDEGEE. V was pared by 4 bases and J by 7 bases, with 7 bases of the junction left unmatched. The DNA of the CDR3 is TGTGCCAGCAGCCCCAGGACAGGGACGAATGAGCAGTTCTTC. This gives the protein CASSPRTGTNEQFF.

The genes are TRBV30 and TRBJ1-1; the match to TRBD1 covers 8 bases. The germline V gene has CDR1 GTSNPN and CDR2 SVGIG (reference sequence). The CDR3 has 16 amino acids. The J segment lost 0 bases and the V segment lost 2 bases, leaving 8 bases of the junction unmatched. DNA for the CDR3: TGTGCCTGGAGTCTCGGGACAGGATCATTGAACACTGAAGCTTTCTTT. As protein: CAWSLGTGSLNTEAFF.

The count of this clone is one. V usage is TRBV4-3 and J usage is TRBJ1-2; TRBD1 matches 9 bases. The V gene's germline CDR1 is LGHNA and CDR2 YSLEER. This CDR3 has 15 amino acids. V shed 3 bases, J shed 4 bases, and the junction held 6 bases outside the gene matches. The CDR3: CASSQTGGATYGYTF. The CDR3 DNA reads as TGCGCCAGCAGCCAGACAGGGGGAGCCACCTATGGCTACACCTTC.

The rearrangement uses TRBV7-8 and TRBJ2-7; 9 nucleotides agree with TRBD1. Germline CDR1 SGHVS, CDR2 FQNEAQ. J lost 0 bases, V lost 5 bases, and 5 bases had no gene match. The CDR3 is 15 amino acids. The CDR3: CASSGHRGLSYEQYF. CDR3 DNA: TGTGCCAGCAGCGGGCACAGGGGGCTCTCCTACGAGCAGTACTTC. Full variable domain (outside the CDR3, taken from reference TRBV7-8 and TRBJ2-7): GAGVSQSPRYKVAKRGQDVALRCDPISGHVSLFWYQQALGQGPEFLTYFQNEAQLDKSGLPSDRFFAERPEGSVSTLKIQRTQQEDSAVYLCASSGHRGLSYEQYFGPGTRLTVT.

V is TRBV5-1 and J is TRBJ2-5, with 7 bases identical to TRBD2. J was trimmed by 5 bases and V by 6 bases; bases with no gene match: 7. This CDR3 region has 13 residues. Germline V lookup: CDR1 SGHRS, CDR2 YFSETQ. CDR3 coding DNA: TGCGCCAGCACGGGGGGAGAGGTGGAGACCCAGTACTTC. Its protein product is CASTGGEVETQYF.

This clone is a singleton in its sample. V gene TRBV5-1 combines with J gene TRBJ2-1; TRBD1 is a possible D gene (5 bases). Germline V lookup: CDR1 SGHRS, CDR2 YFSETQ. V dropped 3 bases and J dropped 6 bases, with 28 bases sitting between them. The CDR3 extends over 19 amino acids. The CDR3 here is CASSSPGTRVKGWFNEQFF. In nucleotides, the CDR3 is TGCGCCAGCAGCTCCCCAGGCACAAGGGTAAAGGGGTGGTTCAATGAGCAGTTCTTC.

This chain connects TRBV6-1 to TRBJ2-5; 7 nucleotides match TRBD2. The CDR3 runs 16 residues. The germline V gene has CDR1 MNHNS and CDR2 SASEGT. The V gene end was trimmed by 0 bases and the J gene end by 3 bases; junction bases not matched to a gene: 7. The CDR3 protein is CASSEAMASGKETQYF. As DNA, the CDR3 is TGTGCCAGCAGTGAAGCAATGGCTAGCGGAAAAGAGACCCAGTACTTC.

V gene TRBV7-6 combines with J gene TRBJ2-7; the D gene is possibly TRBD2 (5 bases). This CDR3 region has 15 residues. Germline CDR1 SGHVS, CDR2 FNYEAQ. V dropped 0 bases and J dropped 0 bases, with 9 bases sitting between them. Here the CDR3 reads CASSLAMGSSYEQYF. The CDR3 coding sequence is TGTGCCAGCAGCTTAGCGATGGGGAGCTCCTACGAGCAGTACTTC.

This chain connects TRBV25-1 to TRBJ2-3; no clear D gene. The ends were cut back, 2 bases at V and 3 bases at J, with 3 bases in the middle. The CDR3 sequence is 12 residues long. Germline V gives CDR1 MGHDK, CDR2 SYGVNS. The CDR3 reads CASSERTDTQYF. The CDR3 nucleotides read TGTGCCAGCAGTGAACGGACAGATACGCAGTATTTT.

DNA for the CDR3: TGTGCCAGCACGGTGGCCTCTCAGGGGGTCTTAACAGATACGCAGTATTTT. Translated: CASTVASQGVLTDTQYF. The gene calls are TRBV2 and TRBJ2-3, with 7 bases matching TRBD1. Germline V gene sequence: CDR1 SNHLY, CDR2 FYNNEI. The CDR3 covers 17 residues. Germline trimming cut 7 bases from V and 3 bases from J; bases unmatched to any gene: 16.

This chain joins TRBV6-5 and TRBJ2-1, with 8 bases that match TRBD1. V was pared by 4 bases and J by 12 bases, with 5 bases of the junction left unmatched. In germline, CDR1 is MNHEY, CDR2 SVGAGI. The CDR3 spans 12 residues. For the CDR3, the DNA is TGTGCCAGCAGTTCGGACAGGGAGTGGCAGTTCTTC. Protein product: CASSSDREWQFF.

This chain links TRBV29-1 with TRBJ1-4; possible D gene TRBD1, 5 bases. The germline V gene encodes CDR1 SQVTM and CDR2 ANQGSEA. V shed 5 bases and J shed 6 bases, with 10 bases lying between them. The CDR3 has 12 amino acids. The CDR3 protein is CSVRGLHEKLFF. The CDR3 nucleotides read TGCAGCGTTCGGGGGTTACATGAAAAACTGTTTTTT.

This chain links TRBV7-2 with TRBJ2-1, with TRBD2 identical over 8 bases. Looked up from germline, CDR1 is SGHTA and CDR2 is FQGNSA. Germline trimming cut 3 bases from V and 7 bases from J; bases unmatched to any gene: 8. This CDR3 spans 15 amino acids. The CDR3 here is CASSLRLAGTNEQFF. CDR3 nucleotide sequence: TGTGCCAGCAGCTTGCGATTAGCGGGGACAAATGAGCAGTTCTTC.

The chain links TRBV6-5 to TRBJ2-7, with TRBD1 identical over 9 bases. CDR1 MNHEY and CDR2 SVGAGI come from the germline V gene. J gave up 4 bases and V 0 bases, and 4 bases lay outside the gene matches. The CDR3 is made up of 15 amino acids. CDR3 protein: CASSYSAGQGYEQYF. CDR3 sequence (DNA): TGTGCCAGCAGTTACTCGGCGGGACAGGGATACGAGCAGTACTTC.

The chain carries TRBV7-2 and TRBJ2-4, with 7 nucleotides matching TRBD1. The junction had 1 base not matched to a gene; V was cut back by 5 bases and J by 0 bases. The germline gives CDR1 SGHTA, CDR2 FQGNSA. The CDR3 is 14 residues long. CDR3 protein: CASSGQVAKNIQYF. CDR3 coding DNA: TGTGCCAGCAGCGGACAGGTAGCCAAAAACATTCAGTACTTC.

V and J are TRBV27 and TRBJ2-7, with 9 bases lining up with TRBD2. Germline V gene lookup returns CDR1 MNHEY and CDR2 SMNVEV (reference sequence). The V segment lost 6 bases and the J segment 3 bases; nucleotides outside the gene matches: 6. The CDR3 loop spans 14 amino acids. The CDR3 DNA reads TGTGCCAGCAGGGAGACTAGCGGCAACTACGAGCAGTACTTC. Its protein is CASRETSGNYEQYF.

The V and J genes are TRBV2 and TRBJ1-1, with TRBD1 matching 9 bases. Germline V gene lookup returns CDR1 SNHLY and CDR2 FYNNEI. V lost 6 bases, J lost 6 bases, and 20 bases stayed unmatched. This CDR3 region has 18 residues. CDR3 sequence: CASSATSPWDRVHPEAFF. The CDR3, as DNA: TGTGCCAGCAGCGCCACCAGTCCCTGGGACAGGGTGCACCCTGAAGCTTTCTTT.

The genes are TRBV9 and TRBJ1-1; D possibly corresponds to TRBD1 (6 bases). Trimming removed 2 bases from V and 5 bases from J, with 16 bases in between. This CDR3 comprises 15 residues. In germline, CDR1 is SGDLS, CDR2 YYNGEE. The CDR3 sequence is CASSVTGGPVTEAFF. CDR3 DNA: TGTGCCAGCAGCGTTACGGGGGGGCCCGTGACTGAAGCTTTCTTT.

This rearrangement joins TRBV30 to TRBJ2-4; 7 bases agree with TRBD1. This CDR3 comprises 13 residues. Per germline, CDR1 GTSNPN and CDR2 SVGIG (reference sequence). After removal of 2 bases from V and 6 bases from J, the junction contained 4 bases not matched to a gene. The CDR3 sequence: CAWSPGQINIQYF. In nucleotides, the CDR3 is TGTGCCTGGAGTCCGGGACAGATAAACATTCAGTACTTC.

The chain links TRBV18 to TRBJ1-6, with 8 bases fitting TRBD1. CDR1 KGHSH and CDR2 LQKENI come from the germline V gene. The CDR3 is 16 amino acids. After removal of 3 bases from V and 10 bases from J, the junction contained 11 bases not matched to a gene. CDR3 DNA: TGTGCCAGCTCACCCCTACCCGACAGGGGTTCATCACCCCTCCACTTT. This translates into CASSPLPDRGSSPLHF.

This clone has just one count. V and J are TRBV5-1 and TRBJ2-5; 7 nucleotides agree with TRBD2. CDR3 length: 15 amino acids. The germline V gene encodes CDR1 SGHRS and CDR2 YFSETQ. V lost 0 bases and J lost 1; bases outside the gene matches: 3. This CDR3 is CASSLAASGQETQYF. Here the CDR3 DNA reads TGCGCCAGCAGCTTGGCGGCTAGCGGCCAAGAGACCCAGTACTTC.

This clone was recorded a few times. The chain recombines TRBV6-5 with TRBJ2-7, with 9 bases aligning to TRBD1. J gave up 3 bases and V 4 bases, and 4 bases lay outside the gene matches. CDR3 length equals 14 residues. The germline V gene encodes CDR1 MNHEY and CDR2 SVGAGI. The CDR3 DNA sequence: TGTGCCAGCAGTTTTACAGGGGGCGTCTACGAGCAGTACTTC. Protein: CASSFTGGVYEQYF.

The chain combines TRBV4-1 with TRBJ1-2; the D is unclear. This CDR3 is built from 15 residues. Trimming took off 2 bases at V and 3 bases at J, with 13 bases between the two ends. Germline-derived CDR1 and CDR2 are MGHRA and YSYEKL. The CDR3 loop reads CASSQPYPGYYGYTF. CDR3 in DNA: TGCGCCAGCAGCCAACCTTATCCGGGTTACTATGGCTACACCTTC.